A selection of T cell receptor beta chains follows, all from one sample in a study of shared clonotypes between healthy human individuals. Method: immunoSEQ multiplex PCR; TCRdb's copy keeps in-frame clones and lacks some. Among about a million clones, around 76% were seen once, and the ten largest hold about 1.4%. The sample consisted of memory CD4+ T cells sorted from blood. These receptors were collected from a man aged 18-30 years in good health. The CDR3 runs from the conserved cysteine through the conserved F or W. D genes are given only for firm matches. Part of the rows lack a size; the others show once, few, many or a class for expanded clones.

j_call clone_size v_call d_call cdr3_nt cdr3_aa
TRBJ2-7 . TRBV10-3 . TGTGCCATCAGTGAGCAGGGATCCAGCTCCTACGAGCAGTACTTC CAISEQGSSSYEQYF
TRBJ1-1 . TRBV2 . TGTGCCAGCTCCGGACCTTACTTCGGGGTGAACACTGAAGCTTTCTTT CASSGPYFGVNTEAFF
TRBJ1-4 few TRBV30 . TGTGCCTGGAGTTGGAGTCGGAGTAATGAAAAACTGTTTTTT CAWSWSRSNEKLFF
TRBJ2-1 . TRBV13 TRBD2 TGTGCCAGCAGCTTATTAGCGGGGGGCAATGAGCAGTTCTTC CASSLLAGGNEQFF
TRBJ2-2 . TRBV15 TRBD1 TGTGCCACCAGGAGAGGGGGCGAAAACACCGGGGAGCTGTTTTTT CATRRGGENTGELFF
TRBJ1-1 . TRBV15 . TGTGCCACCAGCAGCCCGGGACCCGAAGCTTTCTTT CATSSPGPEAFF
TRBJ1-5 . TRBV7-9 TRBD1 TGTGCCAGCAGCCAGGGACAGGGAGCTCAGCCCCAGCATTTT CASSQGQGAQPQHF
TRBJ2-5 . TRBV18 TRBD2 TGTGCCAGCTCACCGGGACTAGAAGAGACCCAGTACTTC CASSPGLEETQYF
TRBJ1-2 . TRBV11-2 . TGTGCCAGCAGCTTAGGGGCAGGCGTTGGCTACACCTTC CASSLGAGVGYTF
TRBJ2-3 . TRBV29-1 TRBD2 TGCAGCGTTGAAACACCCGGGAGGGGGGCGGTGGATACGCAGTATTTT CSVETPGRGAVDTQYF
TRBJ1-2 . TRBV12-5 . TGTGCTAGTGGTTTGGACTCCTATGGCTACACCTTC CASGLDSYGYTF
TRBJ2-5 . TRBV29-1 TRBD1 TGCAGCGTTGAAGACCCGGGACAGGGCGGGCGAGAGACCCAGTACTTC CSVEDPGQGGRETQYF
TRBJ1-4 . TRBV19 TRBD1 TGTGCCAGTAACAGGGGGCTTTTTGAAAAACTGTTTTTT CASNRGLFEKLFF
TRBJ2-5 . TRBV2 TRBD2 TGTGCCAGCAGAGGGGAGGGCGGGACCCAGTACTTC CASRGEGGTQYF
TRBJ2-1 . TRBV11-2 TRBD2 TGTGCCAGCAGCTTCGCTGGGACTAGCGGGAGGGATGAGCAGTTCTTC CASSFAGTSGRDEQFF
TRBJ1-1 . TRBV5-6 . TGTGCCAGCAGCTTGGACACCCGGAACACTGAAGCTTTCTTT CASSLDTRNTEAFF
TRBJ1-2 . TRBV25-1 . TGTGCCAGCGGACTGACAGGAGCTATGGGCTACACCTTC CASGLTGAMGYTF
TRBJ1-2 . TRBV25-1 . TGTGCCAGCAGTGTAAAAGGGCAAGGCTACACCTTC CASSVKGQGYTF
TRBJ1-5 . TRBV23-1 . TGCGCCAGCACCGTGGAGGTACAGCCCCAGCATTTT CASTVEVQPQHF
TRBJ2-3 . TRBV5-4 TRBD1 TGTGCCAGCAGCTGGGACAGGGGAGGGACAGATACGCAGTATTTT CASSWDRGGTDTQYF
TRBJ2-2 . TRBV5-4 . TGTGCCAGCAGCCACACGACAGGATTGCTCGGGGAGCTGTTTTTT CASSHTTGLLGELFF
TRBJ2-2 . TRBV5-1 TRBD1 TGCGCCAGCAGCCCGGGACAGGTTGGCACCGGGGAGCTGTTTTTT CASSPGQVGTGELFF
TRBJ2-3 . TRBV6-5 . TGTGCCAGCAGTTGGGCGAGCTCTAGCACAGATACGCAGTATTTT CASSWASSSTDTQYF
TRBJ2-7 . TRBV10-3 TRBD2 TGTGCCATCAGTGAGCAGGCTAGCGGCACCTACGAGCAGTACTTC CAISEQASGTYEQYF
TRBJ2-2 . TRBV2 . TGTGCCAGCATATGGACAGCCAACACCGGGGAGCTGTTTTTT CASIWTANTGELFF
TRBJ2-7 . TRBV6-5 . TGTGCCAGCAGTTCGACTGCCTACGAGCAGTACTTC CASSSTAYEQYF
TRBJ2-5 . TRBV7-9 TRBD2 TGTGCCAGCAGCTTCACTAGCGGGGGAGGGACCCAGTACTTC CASSFTSGGGTQYF
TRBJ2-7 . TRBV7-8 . TGTGCCAGCAGGGGTCGGGGCTACGAGCAGTACTTC CASRGRGYEQYF